This paragraph covers one TCR beta chain sequence. The record originates from a study of shared clonotypes between healthy human individuals. V trimming: 9 bases; J trimming: 2 bases; junction bases outside the gene matches: 11. CDR1 is LNHDA and CDR2 is SQIVND in the germline V gene (reference sequence). The CDR3 extends over 16 amino acids. Terminally differentiated effector memory CD45RA+ cells were left out of the naive CD8 fraction, which was CD45RO-negative and positively selected for CCR7. Method: immunoSEQ multiplex PCR; TCRdb's copy keeps in-frame clones and lacks some. The data hold about 820,000 clones, with around 92% observed a single time.

The chain has TRBV19 and TRBJ2-1; TRBD1 aligns across 9 bases. This sequence was found in a man aged 25-45 years in good health. Sequenced sample: naive CD8+ T cells sorted from blood. The CDR3 DNA sequence: TGTGCCAGCAGAACAGGGGGCCCGACAACCTACAATGAGCAGTTCTTC. Translation gives CASRTGGPTTYNEQFF. Using reference TRBV19 and TRBJ2-1 for the parts outside the CDR3, the full variable domain is DGGITQSPKYLFRKEGQNVTLSCEQNLNHDAMYWYRQDPGQGLRLIYYSQIVNDFQKGDIAEGYSVSREKKESFPLTVTSAQKNPTAFYLCASRTGGPTTYNEQFFGPGTRLTVL.